The clone carrying this TCR beta chain occurred a few times. Its specificity is unknown. This sample is drawn from a study of T-cell reconstitution after alpha-beta-depleted transplantation in children. General observations from the study: After transplant, high TCRbeta diversity at day 60 in some patients arose from surviving recipient T cells and thymic progenitors.

Germline V gene sequence: CDR1 MDHEN, CDR2 SYDVKM. The CDR3 has 16 residues. The J segment lost 1 base and the V segment lost 4 bases, leaving 9 bases of the junction unmatched. Unique molecular identifiers were used in preparing the TCRbeta library. TCRdb fed the PCR reads into MiXCR, producing one record per CDR3 protein. The data hold around 420,000 distinct CDR3 sequences, with around 15% observed a single time. Specimen: PBMCs, mostly from graft donor cells, collected 360 days after TCRalphabeta/CD19-depleted stem cell transplant. This TCR was recovered from a boy in the first two years of life who had a stem cell transplant for Wiskott-Aldrich syndrome, so the T cells may come from the graft donor. V gene TRBV28 combines with J gene TRBJ1-1; 7 bases fit TRBD1. CDR3 bases: TGTGCCAGCAGTTATAAATGGGGGACAGAGAACACTGAAGCTTTCTTT. Translating it yields CASSYKWGTENTEAFF.